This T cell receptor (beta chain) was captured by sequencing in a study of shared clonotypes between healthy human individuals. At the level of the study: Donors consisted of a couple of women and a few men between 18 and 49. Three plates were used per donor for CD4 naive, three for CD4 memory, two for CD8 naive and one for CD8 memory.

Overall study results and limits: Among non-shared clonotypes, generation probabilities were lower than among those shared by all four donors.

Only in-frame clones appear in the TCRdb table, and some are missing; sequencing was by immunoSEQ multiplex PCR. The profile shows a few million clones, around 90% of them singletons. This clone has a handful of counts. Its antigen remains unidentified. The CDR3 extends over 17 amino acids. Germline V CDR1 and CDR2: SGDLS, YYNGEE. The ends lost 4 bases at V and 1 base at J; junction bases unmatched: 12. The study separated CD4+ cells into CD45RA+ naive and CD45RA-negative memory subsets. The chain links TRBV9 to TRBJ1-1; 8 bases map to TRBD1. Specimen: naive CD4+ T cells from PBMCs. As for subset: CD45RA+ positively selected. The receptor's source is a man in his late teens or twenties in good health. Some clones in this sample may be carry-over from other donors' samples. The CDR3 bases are TGTGCCAGCAGCCACCCGACTACAGGGGGAAGGAACACTGAAGCTTTCTTT. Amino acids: CASSHPTTGGRNTEAFF.